These 26 T cell receptor beta chains originate from one sample sequenced in a study of metastatic and nonmetastatic thyroid tumors (dated by TCRdb to between 2020 and 2021). The receptor library was made with PCR. The run used an Illumina HiSeq 4000. Clones were called with MiXCR by TCRdb after fastp trimmed the public reads at Q25, and only in-frame beta chains were retained. Here the sample has about 4,000 clones; roughly a third occur a single time. The leading ten clones occupy 25% to 30% of the sample. None of the patients had been given any treatment before thyroid surgery. Source material: adjacent normal tissue. The receptors shown here come from a female donor with papillary thyroid cancer or a benign thyroid nodule (not recorded which). Some clones in this sample may be carry-over from other donors' samples.

The table lists this clone with a few counts. Sequence at one end of the junction differs from germline and may be a read error. The chain uses TRBV18 and TRBJ1-1, with a possible D match to TRBD1 (6 bases). Germline V gene lookup returns CDR1 KGHSH and CDR2 LQKENI. CDR3 size: 15 residues. The CDR3 spells CASSRVTLRDTEALF. In DNA form, the CDR3 reads TGTGCCAGCTCACGCGTTACACTCAGGGACACTGAGGCTCTCTTT. Full variable domain (rest looked up from reference TRBV18 and TRBJ1-1): NAGVMQNPRHLVRRRGQEARLRCSPMKGHSHVYWYRQLPEEGLKFMVYLQKENIIDESGMPKERFSAEFPKEGPSILRIQQVVRGDSAAYFCASSRVTLRDTEALFGQGTRLTVV.

The CDR3 DNA reads TGTGCCAGCAGTTCCCCACAGGTCACTGAAGCTTTCTTT. Its protein is CASSSPQVTEAFF. The chain employs TRBV28 and TRBJ1-1; D is possibly TRBD1 (5 bases). V lost 4 bases, J lost 4 bases, and 10 bases lay in between. The germline gives CDR1 MDHEN, CDR2 SYDVKM. The CDR3 covers 13 residues.

The V and J genes are TRBV10-3 and TRBJ2-1; 11 positions agree with TRBD2. The junction had 11 bases not matched to a gene; V was cut back by 0 bases and J by 7 bases. The germline CDR1 and CDR2 sequences are ENHRY and SYGVKD. This CDR3 spans 18 amino acids. The CDR3 region is CAISESSSTSGSGNEQFF. CDR3 DNA sequence: TGTGCCATCAGTGAGTCCTCCTCTACTAGCGGGAGTGGAAATGAGCAGTTCTTC.

About this clone: A much larger clone lies one base from this, so it may be a read error. The V and J genes are TRBV4-1 and TRBJ2-7; D gene uncertain. CDR1 MGHRA and CDR2 YSYEKL come from the germline V gene. The CDR3 has 12 residues. Trimming removed 0 bases from V and 3 bases from J, with 3 bases in between. The CDR3 coding sequence is TGCGCCAGCAGCCAAGAGTACTACGAGCAGTACTTC. Translating it yields CASSQEYYEQYF.

The J gene is TRBJ2-7, the V gene TRBV5-5, with D perhaps given as TRBD1 or TRBD2 (5 bases each). Trimming took 4 bases from V and 7 from J, leaving 15 bases between them. The CDR3 sequence is 13 residues long. Germline lookup yields CDR1 SGHKS and CDR2 YYEKEE (reference sequence). The CDR3 bases are TGTGCCAGCAGCCGACTGGGGGAAGGGGAGCAGTACTTC. Its translation: CASSRLGEGEQYF.

J is TRBJ2-7 and V is TRBV5-1; 10 bases match TRBD2. The CDR3 spans 16 residues. Germline V lookup: CDR1 SGHRS, CDR2 YFSETQ. V lost 0 bases and J lost 0; bases outside the gene matches: 3. CDR3 nucleotide sequence: TGCGCCAGCAGCTTGGACGCTAGCGGGAGCTCCTACGAGCAGTACTTC. Translating it yields CASSLDASGSSYEQYF.

V usage is TRBV7-3 and J usage is TRBJ2-1; TRBD1 agrees at 7 bases. The CDR3 spans 15 residues. The J segment lost 5 bases and the V segment lost 1 base, leaving 5 bases of the junction unmatched. Germline assignment: CDR1 SGHTA and CDR2 FQGTGA. The CDR3 sequence is CASSLNRGRDNEQFF. The CDR3 coding sequence is TGTGCCAGCAGCTTAAATAGGGGGCGCGACAATGAGCAGTTCTTC.

This clone has only a few counts. The chain uses TRBV12-5 and TRBJ2-6, with D unclear. The length of the CDR3 is 14 residues. Germline V gives CDR1 LGHNT, CDR2 FRNRAP. The V end was cut by 4 bases, the J end by 0 bases, with 4 bases between. The CDR3 spells CASGSTSGANVLTF. The CDR3 region has the DNA TGTGCTAGTGGTTCGACCTCTGGGGCCAACGTCCTGACTTTC.

This clone was seen more than once but under ten times. The genes are TRBV20-1 and TRBJ1-1; weak D call: TRBD1 (6 bases). V was clipped by 6 bases and J by 4 bases, with 18 bases between them. Germline V CDR1 and CDR2: DFQATT, SNEGSKA (reference sequence). The CDR3 length is 14 residues. CDR3 nucleotide sequence: TGCAGTGCCCGATCGCGGGGGGCGAGCACTGAAGCTTTCTTT. Its translation is CSARSRGASTEAFF.

In its sample, this clone was seen a few times. The V and J genes are TRBV2 and TRBJ2-2, with D possibly matching TRBD1 (6 bases). V gave up 8 bases and J gave up 8 bases, with 15 bases separating them. Germline loops: CDR1 SNHLY, CDR2 FYNNEI. This CDR3 is 13 amino acids long. The CDR3 here is CASVWGPRGELFF. The DNA of the CDR3 is TGTGCCAGCGTTTGGGGGCCTCGAGGGGAGCTGTTTTTT.

This clone is deemed medium-sized. A much larger clone differs from this one at a single base, so this may be a read error. This chain uses TRBV28 with TRBJ2-5; D remains unclear. V dropped 11 bases and J dropped 5 bases, with 15 bases sitting between them. The CDR3 is 12 residues long. From germline, CDR1 is MDHEN and CDR2 SYDVKM. The CDR3 bases are TGTGCCTGCAAAGCAGACTGGGAGACCCAGTACTTC. Its protein product is CACKADWETQYF.

In regard to this clone: One end of the junction fails to match germline, which may point to a read error. Other DNA sequences in this sample translate to the same CDR3. The genes are TRBV6-1 and TRBJ1-6; a weak D match, TRBD1 (6 bases). This CDR3 has 17 amino acids. Germline CDR1 MNHNS, CDR2 SASEGT. CDR3 protein: CASSFRQESSYNSPLHF. The CDR3 region has the DNA TGTGCCAGCAGTTTCCGACAGGAGAGCTCCTATAATTCACCCCTCCATTTT.

The V call is TRBV12-3 or TRBV12-4, the J call TRBJ1-1; 7 bases map to TRBD1. V was clipped by 3 bases and J by 5 bases; unmatched bases: 0. The CDR3 is made up of 12 amino acids. In DNA form, the CDR3 reads TGTGCCAGCAGTTTCAGGGGGACTGAAGCTTTCTTT. Residues: CASSFRGTEAFF.

This clone was seen many times. The rearrangement joins TRBV19 to TRBJ2-7; the match to TRBD1 covers 7 bases. CDR3 length equals 14 residues. Germline CDR1 and CDR2: LNHDA and SQIVND (reference sequence). After removal of 1 base from V and 0 bases from J, the junction contained 0 bases not matched to a gene. The chain's CDR3 is CASSIGTGSYEQYF. DNA of the CDR3: TGTGCCAGTAGTATAGGGACAGGCTCCTACGAGCAGTACTTC.

The rearrangement uses TRBV20-1 and TRBJ1-2; D remains unclear. The V end was cut by 1 base, the J end by 1 base, with 16 bases between. The CDR3 covers 16 residues. Germline V gene sequence: CDR1 DFQATT, CDR2 SNEGSKA (reference sequence). The CDR3 bases are TGCAGTGCTAGAGTGTCCCTACCGACATTTAACTATGGCTACACCTTC. Protein: CSARVSLPTFNYGYTF.

V gene TRBV4-2 combines with J gene TRBJ2-3; 9 positions match TRBD1. CDR1 LGHNA and CDR2 YNFKEQ come from the germline V gene. This CDR3 region has 16 residues. V shed 5 bases and J 2 bases; nucleotides not matched to a gene: 8. CDR3 nucleotides: TGTGCCAGCAGCGACCTGGACAGGGGAACCACAGATACGCAGTATTTT. It yields the protein CASSDLDRGTTDTQYF.

The table lists this clone with a few counts. This rearrangement joins TRBV12-3 or TRBV12-4 to TRBJ1-2; 10 bases are shared with TRBD1. Trimming took 6 bases from V and 5 from J; bases not matched to a gene: 9. The CDR3 extends over 15 amino acids. The CDR3 DNA sequence: TGTGCCAGCAGCCCCTGGACAGGGGGGCAGTATGGCTACACCTTC. Translation: CASSPWTGGQYGYTF.

The rearrangement joins TRBV3-1 to TRBJ2-7; D uncertain. Trimming cost V 3 bases and J 0 bases, with 9 bases left between them. From germline, CDR1 is LGHDT and CDR2 YNNKEL (reference sequence). This CDR3 spans 14 amino acids. CDR3 residues: CASSQSRISYEQYF. CDR3 nucleotides: TGTGCCAGCAGCCAGAGTCGAATCTCCTACGAGCAGTACTTC.

This clone was seen a handful of times. V gene TRBV6-1 combines with J gene TRBJ1-2, with a tentative D call TRBD1 (5 bases). Germline assignment: CDR1 MNHNS and CDR2 SASEGT. This CDR3 contains 12 residues. Trimming removed 7 bases from V and 2 bases from J, with 8 bases in between. The CDR3 sequence is CASTRDNYGYTF. DNA for the CDR3: TGTGCCAGCACCCGGGACAACTATGGCTACACCTTC.

The chain uses TRBV18 and TRBJ1-5; 7 bases fit TRBD1. CDR1 KGHSH and CDR2 LQKENI come from the germline V gene. Germline trimming cut 3 bases from V and 6 bases from J; bases unmatched to any gene: 11. The CDR3 spans 16 residues. The CDR3 nucleotides are TGTGCCAGCTCACCCCAGGGGGGACGCTACGTTCAGCCCCAGCATTTT. This gives the protein CASSPQGGRYVQPQHF.

The chain recombines TRBV12-3 or TRBV12-4 with TRBJ2-2; no clear D. Trimming took 6 bases from V and 5 from J, leaving 7 bases between them. The CDR3 runs 12 residues. The DNA for the CDR3 is TGTGCCAGCAGAAAAGGGACCGGGGAGCTGTTTTTT. It is translated as CASRKGTGELFF.

This clone was recorded once. The chain is built from TRBV20-1 and TRBJ2-3; 8 nucleotides align to TRBD2. J was trimmed by 0 bases and V by 3 bases; bases with no gene match: 11. Per germline, CDR1 DFQATT and CDR2 SNEGSKA (reference sequence). CDR3 length: 17 residues. CDR3 residues: CSASPPLLAASTDTQYF. The CDR3 nucleotides are TGCAGTGCTAGCCCGCCTCTACTAGCGGCCAGCACAGATACGCAGTATTTT.

This clone was recorded many times. The rearrangement links TRBV27 to TRBJ1-6, with D hard to call. Germline V gene data show CDR1 as MNHEY and CDR2 as SMNVEV (reference sequence). CDR3 length: 16 residues. The ends were cut back, 5 bases at V and 8 bases at J, with 19 bases in the middle. The CDR3 DNA follows: TGTGCCAGCAGTCCCTACGGCGTAGGGTTGGATTCACCCCTCCACTTT. Translating gives CASSPYGVGLDSPLHF.

The chain links TRBV5-1 to TRBJ2-5; D possibly corresponds to TRBD1 (5 bases). V gave up 5 bases and J gave up 5 bases, with 16 bases separating them. CDR1 and CDR2 from the germline V gene are SGHRS and YFSETQ. The CDR3 consists of 14 residues. The CDR3 loop reads CASRSQGSWETQYF. The DNA for the CDR3 is TGCGCCAGCAGGTCTCAGGGATCGTGGGAGACCCAGTACTTC.

This clone was found a few times. CDR3 protein: CASSQDYNTGELFF. The CDR3, as DNA: TGCGCCAGCAGCCAAGATTACAACACCGGGGAGCTGTTTTTT. This chain connects TRBV4-1 to TRBJ2-2; D is unresolved. Germline lookup yields CDR1 MGHRA and CDR2 YSYEKL. Trimming took 0 bases from V and 2 from J, leaving 4 bases between them. The CDR3 covers 14 residues.

In its sample, this clone was seen many times. Other nucleotide sequences from this sample produce the same CDR3. J is TRBJ1-6 and V is TRBV6-1; 7 nucleotides align to TRBD1. The V gene's germline CDR1 is MNHNS and CDR2 SASEGT. The J segment lost 0 bases and the V segment lost 7 bases, leaving 9 bases of the junction unmatched. CDR3 size: 17 residues. The CDR3 DNA is TGTGCCAGCACTTTGGGACAGACCAGCTCCTATAATTCACCCCTCCACTTT. This sequence encodes CASTLGQTSSYNSPLHF.